This passage covers 15 T cell receptor beta chains from one sample sequenced in a study of early T cells in non-severe SARS-CoV-2 infection. One entry per CDR3 protein, called by TCRdb with MiXCR from the 5' RACE reads. This sample carries some 23,000 distinct CDR3 sequences, about 5.3% of them seen once, and the ten largest clones take around 10%. The sequenced sample was whole blood. The receptors originated from an adult who was a healthcare worker with PCR-confirmed SARS-CoV-2 infection or an uninfected control (not recorded which).

This clonotype has at least ten counts. This chain connects TRBV12-3 or TRBV12-4 to TRBJ2-5, with D perhaps given as TRBD1 or TRBD2 (5 bases each). The CDR3 is 14 residues long. V lost 7 bases and J 0 bases, leaving 12 bases between the germline ends. The CDR3 loop reads CASTQVGDQETQYF. Written as DNA, the CDR3 is TGTGCCAGCACCCAGGTGGGGGACCAAGAGACCCAGTACTTC.

Comments on this clonotype: Germline and junction disagree at one end, which may indicate a read error. The genes are TRBV3-1 and TRBJ2-1, with D hard to call. The CDR3 has 14 amino acids. Germline CDR1 LGHDT, CDR2 YNNKEL (reference sequence). This chain's CDR3 is CASSQDRAYNVQFF. The CDR3 DNA reads as TGTGCCAGCAGCCAAGATCGTGCGTACAATGTGCAGTTCTTC.

The V gene is TRBV7-2, the J gene TRBJ2-7; TRBD2 might be the D (6 bases). Per germline, CDR1 SGHTA and CDR2 FQGNSA. Deletions cut 5 bases from V and 6 bases from J, with 14 bases between. The CDR3 extends over 13 amino acids. DNA for the CDR3: TGTGCCAGCAGCGAGACTTCGACTAGCGAGCAGTACGTC. It is translated as CASSETSTSEQYV.

This clonotype was counted ten times or more. The V gene is TRBV18, the J gene TRBJ2-3; maybe TRBD1 (6 bases). Per the germline V gene, CDR1 is KGHSH and CDR2 is LQKENI. Trimming removed 1 base at V and 3 bases at J, with 11 bases between. The CDR3 covers 15 residues. The CDR3 reads CASSPLQQGTDTQYF. As DNA, the CDR3 is TGTGCCAGCTCACCACTCCAACAGGGAACAGATACGCAGTATTTT.

This clonotype has ten or more counts. Germline and junction disagree at one end, which may indicate a read error. The J gene is TRBJ2-3, the V gene TRBV7-7, with 8 bases matching TRBD2. CDR1 and CDR2 from the germline V gene are SSHAT and FNYEAQ (reference sequence). The length of the CDR3 is 14 residues. Here the CDR3 DNA reads TGTGCTAGCAGCGCAGCGGGAGCTGGAGATACGCAGTATTTT. Translated, it gives CASSAAGAGDTQYF.

This clonotype was detected a few times. This rearrangement joins TRBV6-6 to TRBJ1-5; the D gene is possibly TRBD1 (6 bases). Germline assignment: CDR1 MNHNY and CDR2 SVGAGI (reference sequence). V was pared by 5 bases and J by 1 base, with 12 bases between. This CDR3 spans 15 amino acids. The CDR3 bases are TGTGCCAGCAGTCCTAGGGGGGCGAGCAATCAGCCCCAGCATTTT. It translates to CASSPRGASNQPQHF.

This clonotype was counted many times. The CDR3 coding sequence is TGTGCCAGCAGCCATACCGGGACAGGGGGCACTGAAGCTTTCTTT. This codes for CASSHTGTGGTEAFF. The chain is built from TRBV3-2 and TRBJ1-1; the D call of TRBD1 is as the table states it, not checked on the DNA. TRBV3-2 has pseudogene status. The CDR3 runs 15 residues.

With regard to this clonotype: This clone may be a read error of a much larger clone one base away. This chain uses TRBV28 with TRBJ1-1, with TRBD1 identical over 9 bases. The CDR3 is 15 amino acids. Per germline, CDR1 MDHEN and CDR2 SYDVKM. After removal of 1 base from V and 6 bases from J, the junction contained 6 bases not matched to a gene. The DNA of the CDR3 is TGTGCCAGCAGTTTATATGGGACAGGGAGGTCTGAAGCTTTCTTT. This encodes CASSLYGTGRSEAFF.

This clonotype was counted only a few times. V usage is TRBV6-1 and J usage is TRBJ2-3; D remains unclear. Germline assignment: CDR1 MNHNS and CDR2 SASEGT. Trimming cost V 2 bases and J 1 base, with 4 bases left between them. The CDR3 sequence is 13 residues long. The CDR3 here is CASSEQGTDTQYF. The CDR3 nucleotides read TGTGCCAGCAGTGAACAGGGCACAGATACGCAGTATTTT.

This clonotype was detected ten times or more. CDR3 region: CSVATLAGADTEAFF. Written as DNA, the CDR3 is TGCAGCGTTGCCACTCTGGCAGGGGCGGACACTGAAGCTTTCTTT. The chain is built from TRBV29-1 and TRBJ1-1, with D possibly TRBD1 on 6 matching bases. This CDR3 comprises 15 residues. CDR1 is SQVTM and CDR2 is ANQGSEA in the germline V gene. With 4 bases removed from V and 3 bases from J, the gap between germline ends came to 18 bases.

This clonotype is classed as medium-sized. The V gene is TRBV7-8, the J gene TRBJ2-1, with no clear D. The CDR3 extends over 18 amino acids. Germline V gene lookup returns CDR1 SGHVS and CDR2 FQNEAQ. V dropped 0 bases and J dropped 9 bases, with 24 bases sitting between them. CDR3 sequence reads: CASSLARAGGYVLGEQFF. In DNA form, the CDR3 reads TGTGCCAGCAGCTTAGCCCGGGCTGGTGGTTATGTATTGGGTGAGCAGTTCTTC.

This clonotype was counted at least ten times. V and J are TRBV7-9 and TRBJ1-2; tentative D call: TRBD1 (5 bases). This CDR3 spans 14 amino acids. Per the germline V gene, CDR1 is SEHNR and CDR2 is FQNEAQ (reference sequence). V dropped 6 bases and J dropped 0 bases, with 11 bases sitting between them. The CDR3 reads CASSFGTANYGYTF. CDR3 sequence (DNA): TGTGCCAGCAGTTTTGGGACTGCTAACTATGGCTACACCTTC.

This clonotype was observed at least ten times. The chain employs TRBV5-1 and TRBJ2-5; a possible D gene is TRBD2 (5 bases). The germline CDR1 and CDR2 sequences are SGHRS and YFSETQ. Trimming left V 4 bases short and J 2 bases short, with 15 bases between. There are 15 residues in the CDR3. The CDR3 DNA is TGCGCCAGCAGCCAACGGACTCTAAGTCAAGAGACCCAGTACTTC. Its protein is CASSQRTLSQETQYF.

The sample holds many counts of this clonotype. The V gene is TRBV24-1, the J gene TRBJ2-1, with D perhaps matching TRBD2 (7 bases). Germline V gene sequence: CDR1 KGHDR, CDR2 SFDVKD. Trimming shortened V by 4 bases and J by 5 bases, and 17 bases separated the two germline ends. The CDR3 consists of 16 residues. CDR3 nucleotide sequence: TGTGCCACCAGTGACACGGGAGGAGGGGGAAACAATGAGCAGTTCTTC. Its translation: CATSDTGGGGNNEQFF.

The gene calls are TRBV29-1 and TRBJ2-3, with TRBD1 as a possible D gene (6 bases). This CDR3 is built from 19 residues. Germline-derived CDR1 and CDR2 are SQVTM and ANQGSEA. Trimming removed 6 bases from V and 3 bases from J, with 31 bases in between. The CDR3 sequence is CSVEEGTKRTQMRTDTQYF. CDR3 bases: TGCAGCGTGGAGGAAGGGACAAAGCGGACCCAAATGCGGACAGATACGCAGTATTTT.